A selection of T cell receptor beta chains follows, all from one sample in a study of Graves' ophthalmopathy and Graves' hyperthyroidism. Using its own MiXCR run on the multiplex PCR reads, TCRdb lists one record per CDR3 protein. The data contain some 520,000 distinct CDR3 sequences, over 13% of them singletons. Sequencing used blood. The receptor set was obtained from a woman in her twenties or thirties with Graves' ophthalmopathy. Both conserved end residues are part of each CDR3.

CASRETGTSRHGYTF	TRBV12-3/TRBV12-4	TRBJ1-2
CASSAAWKTGELFF	TRBV6-1	TRBJ2-2
CASRKTRANNSPLHF	TRBV6-1	TRBJ1-6
CASSSQEGYNSPLHF	TRBV28	TRBJ1-6
CSVSTEKNSPLHF	TRBV20-1	TRBJ1-6
CASSLAILYGYTF	TRBV12-3/TRBV12-4	TRBJ1-2
CAWSIQGRSNQPQHF	TRBV30	TRBJ1-5
CASSPTGDDAFF	TRBV7-9	TRBJ1-1
CASSFLFGGETQYF	TRBV27	TRBJ2-5
CSASGQGGTEAFF	TRBV20-1	TRBJ1-1
CASKLGVATEAFF	TRBV6-1	TRBJ1-1
CATSPGQTYEQYF	TRBV24-1	TRBJ2-7
CASSFTGKSLYGYAF	TRBV6-5	TRBJ1-2
CASRRTGASNQPQHF	TRBV28	TRBJ1-5
CASPGSENTGELFF	TRBV6-1	TRBJ2-2
CASSEGVGRGDHSYEQYF	TRBV2	TRBJ2-7
CASTNIKSTGSGNTIYF	TRBV19	TRBJ1-3
CASIMRGRTDYGYTF	TRBV6-5	TRBJ1-2
CASSFRQIDGYTF	TRBV12-3/TRBV12-4	TRBJ1-2
CASSPPYRGLETQYF	TRBV28	TRBJ2-5
CSVASNQETQYF	TRBV29-1	TRBJ2-5
CASSHHPNSGDGYTF	TRBV4-1	TRBJ1-2
CASTLRDLTTYEQYF	TRBV7-8	TRBJ2-7
CASRQGDMGQPQHF	TRBV6-1	TRBJ1-5
CASSLGGVRSGEQYF	TRBV7-2	TRBJ2-7
CATSRVIGSSYEQYF	TRBV15	TRBJ2-7
CASSSRALAGVHQETQYF	TRBV11-2	TRBJ2-5
CAARSEVNYEQYF	TRBV28	TRBJ2-7
CASSFRGAYNSPLHF	TRBV28	TRBJ1-6
CASSYSLPGTGELFF	TRBV12-3/TRBV12-4	TRBJ2-2
CASSHTGTGGNQPQHF	TRBV2	TRBJ1-5
CASSQDLGDTGNQPQHF	TRBV3-1	TRBJ1-5
CASSLETVTEAFF	TRBV12-3/TRBV12-4	TRBJ1-1